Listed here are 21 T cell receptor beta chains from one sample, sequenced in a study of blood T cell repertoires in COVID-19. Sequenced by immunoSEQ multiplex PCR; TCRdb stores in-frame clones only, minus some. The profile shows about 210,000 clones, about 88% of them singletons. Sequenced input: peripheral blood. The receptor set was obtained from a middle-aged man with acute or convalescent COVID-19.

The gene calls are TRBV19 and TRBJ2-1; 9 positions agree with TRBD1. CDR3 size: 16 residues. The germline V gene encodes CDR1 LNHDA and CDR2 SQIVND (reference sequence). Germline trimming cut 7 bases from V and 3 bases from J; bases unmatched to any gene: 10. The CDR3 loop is CASKEASGQGYNEQFF. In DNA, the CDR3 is TGTGCCAGTAAGGAAGCTTCGGGACAGGGCTACAATGAGCAGTTCTTC.

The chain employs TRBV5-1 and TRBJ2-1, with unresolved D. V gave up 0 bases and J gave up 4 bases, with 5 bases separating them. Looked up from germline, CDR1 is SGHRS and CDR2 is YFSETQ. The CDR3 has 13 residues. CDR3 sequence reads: CASSLELYNEQFF. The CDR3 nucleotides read TGCGCCAGCAGCTTGGAACTTTACAATGAGCAGTTCTTC.

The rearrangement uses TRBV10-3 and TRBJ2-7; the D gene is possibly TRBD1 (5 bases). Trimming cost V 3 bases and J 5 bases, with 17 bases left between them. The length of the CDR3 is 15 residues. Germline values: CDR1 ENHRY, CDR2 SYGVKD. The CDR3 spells CAISEGSGLANEQYF. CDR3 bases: TGTGCCATCAGTGAAGGGTCAGGGTTAGCCAACGAGCAGTACTTC.

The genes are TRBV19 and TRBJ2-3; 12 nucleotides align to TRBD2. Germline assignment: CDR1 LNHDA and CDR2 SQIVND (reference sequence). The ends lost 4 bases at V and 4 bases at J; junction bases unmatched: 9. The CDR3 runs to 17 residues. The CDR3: CASSTPRLAGVADTQYF. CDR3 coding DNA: TGTGCCAGTAGTACCCCTCGACTAGCGGGGGTGGCAGATACGCAGTATTTT.

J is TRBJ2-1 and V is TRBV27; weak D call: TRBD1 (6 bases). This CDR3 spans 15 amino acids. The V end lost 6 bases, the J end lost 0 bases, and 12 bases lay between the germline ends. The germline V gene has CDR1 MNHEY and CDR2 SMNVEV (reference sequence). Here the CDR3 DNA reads TGTGCCAGCAGATCCGACAGGAGCTCCTACAATGAGCAGTTCTTC. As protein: CASRSDRSSYNEQFF.

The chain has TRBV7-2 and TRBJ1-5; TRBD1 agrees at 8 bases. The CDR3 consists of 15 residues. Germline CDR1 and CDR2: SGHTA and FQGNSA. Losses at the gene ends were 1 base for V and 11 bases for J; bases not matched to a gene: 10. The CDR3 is CASSLEGTGGEAQHF. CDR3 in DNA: TGTGCCAGCAGCTTAGAGGGGACAGGAGGGGAAGCCCAGCATTTT.

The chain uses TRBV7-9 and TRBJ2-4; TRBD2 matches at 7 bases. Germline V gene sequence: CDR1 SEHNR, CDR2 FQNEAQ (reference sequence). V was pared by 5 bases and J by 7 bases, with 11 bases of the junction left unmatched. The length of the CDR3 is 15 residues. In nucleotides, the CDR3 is TGTGCCAGCAGCGAAAGGTGGCAGGGAGGGAACATTCAGTACTTC. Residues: CASSERWQGGNIQYF.

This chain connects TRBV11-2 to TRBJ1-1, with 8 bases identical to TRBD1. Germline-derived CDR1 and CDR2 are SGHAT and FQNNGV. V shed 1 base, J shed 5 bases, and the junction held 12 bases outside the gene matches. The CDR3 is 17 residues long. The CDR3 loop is CASSLATPQGGGTEAFF. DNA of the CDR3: TGTGCCAGCAGCTTAGCGACGCCACAGGGGGGAGGGACTGAAGCTTTCTTT.

CDR3 sequence: CASSYAAGVGEKLFF. The CDR3 DNA is TGTGCCAGCAGTTACGCGGCAGGGGTGGGAGAAAAACTGTTTTTT. The chain recombines TRBV6-5 with TRBJ1-4; tentatively, D is TRBD1 (6 bases). The CDR3 is 15 residues long. Trimming cost V 2 bases and J 8 bases, with 15 bases left between them. From germline, CDR1 is MNHEY and CDR2 SVGAGI.

This CDR3 reads CASSSIQGGELFF. Here the CDR3 DNA reads TGTGCCAGCAGTTCTATTCAGGGCGGGGAGCTGTTTTTT. This chain connects TRBV12-3 or TRBV12-4 to TRBJ2-2; D is possibly TRBD1 (5 bases). The CDR3 is made up of 13 amino acids. V was shortened by 4 bases and J by 7 bases, with 10 bases between the two germline ends.

The DNA of the CDR3 is TGTGCCAGCAGTTTCGCCGGGGAGACGAGTGGCTACACCTTC. Translated: CASSFAGETSGYTF. This sequence joins TRBV3-1 (or the pseudogene TRBV3-2) and TRBJ1-2; D is uncertain. The V end was cut by 6 bases, the J end by 7 bases, with 18 bases between. This CDR3 comprises 14 residues. Germline V gene sequence: CDR1 LGHDT, CDR2 YNNKEL (reference sequence).

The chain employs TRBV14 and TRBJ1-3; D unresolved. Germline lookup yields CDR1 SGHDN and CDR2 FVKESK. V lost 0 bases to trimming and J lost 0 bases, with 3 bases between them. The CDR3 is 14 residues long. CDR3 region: CASSQDISGNTIYF. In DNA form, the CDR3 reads TGTGCCAGCAGCCAAGATATCTCTGGAAACACCATATATTTT.

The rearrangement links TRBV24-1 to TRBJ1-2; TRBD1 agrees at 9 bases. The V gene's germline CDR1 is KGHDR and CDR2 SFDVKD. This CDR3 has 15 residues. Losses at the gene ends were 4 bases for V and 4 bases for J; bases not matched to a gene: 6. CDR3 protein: CATSESGTGSYGYTF. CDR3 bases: TGTGCCACCAGTGAGTCCGGGACAGGGTCCTATGGCTACACCTTC.

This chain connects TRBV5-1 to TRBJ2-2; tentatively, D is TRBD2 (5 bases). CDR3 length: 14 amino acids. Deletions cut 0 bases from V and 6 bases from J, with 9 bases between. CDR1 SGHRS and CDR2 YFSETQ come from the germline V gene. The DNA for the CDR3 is TGCGCCAGCAGCTTGGTTCTAGCAGCCGGGGAGCTGTTTTTT. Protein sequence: CASSLVLAAGELFF.

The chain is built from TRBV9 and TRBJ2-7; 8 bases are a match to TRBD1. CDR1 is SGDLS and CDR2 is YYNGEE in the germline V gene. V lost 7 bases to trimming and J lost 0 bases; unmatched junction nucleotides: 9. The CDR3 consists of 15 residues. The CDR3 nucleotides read TGTGCCAGCGGAGGGGGACAGGACCCCTCCTACGAGCAGTACTTC. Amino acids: CASGGGQDPSYEQYF. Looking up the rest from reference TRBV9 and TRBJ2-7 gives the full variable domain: DSGVTQTPKHLITATGQRVTLRCSPRSGDLSVYWYQQSLDQGLQFLIQYYNGEERAKGNILERFSAQQFPDLHSELNLSSLELGDSALYFCASGGGQDPSYEQYFGPGTRLTVT.

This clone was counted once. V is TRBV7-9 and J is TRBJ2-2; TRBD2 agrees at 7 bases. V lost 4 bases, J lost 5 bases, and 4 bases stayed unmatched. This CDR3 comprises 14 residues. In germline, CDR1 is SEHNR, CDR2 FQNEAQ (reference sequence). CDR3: CASSSGSGTGELFF. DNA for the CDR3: TGTGCCAGCAGCTCAGGTAGCGGGACCGGGGAGCTGTTTTTT. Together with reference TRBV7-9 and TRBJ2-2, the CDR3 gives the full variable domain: DTGVSQNPRHKITKRGQNVTFRCDPISEHNRLYWYRQTLGQGPEFLTYFQNEAQLEKSRLLSDRFSAERPKGSFSTLEIQRTEQGDSAMYLCASSSGSGTGELFFGEGSRLTVL.

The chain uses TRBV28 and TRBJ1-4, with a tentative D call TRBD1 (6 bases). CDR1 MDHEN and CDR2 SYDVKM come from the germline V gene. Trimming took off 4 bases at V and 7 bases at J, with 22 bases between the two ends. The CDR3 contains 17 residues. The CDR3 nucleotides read TGTGCCAGCAGTTGGGGTCTGGCGTTCCAGGGGTTTGAAAAACTGTTTTTT. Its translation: CASSWGLAFQGFEKLFF.

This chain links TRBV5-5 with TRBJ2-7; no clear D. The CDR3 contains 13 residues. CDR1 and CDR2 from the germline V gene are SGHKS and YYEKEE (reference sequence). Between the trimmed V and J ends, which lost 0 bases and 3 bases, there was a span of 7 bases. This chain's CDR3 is CASSLVSGYEQYF. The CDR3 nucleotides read TGTGCCAGCAGCTTGGTATCAGGCTACGAGCAGTACTTC.

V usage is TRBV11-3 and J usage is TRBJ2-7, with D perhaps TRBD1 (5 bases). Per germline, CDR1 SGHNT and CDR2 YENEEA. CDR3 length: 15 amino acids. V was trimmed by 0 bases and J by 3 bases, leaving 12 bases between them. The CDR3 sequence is CASSLEGAGNYEQYF. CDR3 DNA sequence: TGTGCCAGCAGCTTAGAAGGGGCAGGGAACTACGAGCAGTACTTC. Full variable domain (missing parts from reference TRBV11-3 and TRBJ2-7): EAGVVQSPRYKIIEKKQPVAFWCNPISGHNTLYWYLQNLGQGPELLIRYENEEAVDDSQLPKDRFSAERLKGVDSTLKIQPAELGDSAVYLCASSLEGAGNYEQYFGPGTRLTVT.

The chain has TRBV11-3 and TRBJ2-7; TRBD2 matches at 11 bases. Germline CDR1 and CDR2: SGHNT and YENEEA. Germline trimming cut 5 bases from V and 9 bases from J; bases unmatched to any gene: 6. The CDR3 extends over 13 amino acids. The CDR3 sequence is CASSLLAGGVQYF. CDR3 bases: TGTGCCAGCAGCCTTTTAGCGGGAGGGGTGCAGTACTTC.

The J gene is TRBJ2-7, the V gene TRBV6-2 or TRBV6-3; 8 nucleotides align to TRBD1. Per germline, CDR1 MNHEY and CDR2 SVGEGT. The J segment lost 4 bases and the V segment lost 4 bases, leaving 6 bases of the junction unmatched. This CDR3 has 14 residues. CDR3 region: CASSSWTGTYEQYF. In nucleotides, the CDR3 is TGTGCCAGCAGTTCGTGGACAGGGACGTACGAGCAGTACTTC.